This T cell receptor beta chain emerged from a study of blood T cell repertoires in COVID-19. Whole-study context: Some COVID-19 samples were acute and others convalescent; all came from the United States, Italy and Spain.

Original analysis: Amplified reference gene primers provided the basis for estimating nucleated cell counts. Assay used: immunoSEQ multiplex PCR; TCRdb lists only in-frame clones, some missing. V and J calls and clone size are those listed in that table; D and trimming were worked out from the DNA. The sample lists 200,000 to 250,000 clones, 83% seen once, with around 7.2% in the top ten. Trimming took off 1 base at V and 2 bases at J, with 10 bases between the two ends. The CDR3 spans 15 residues. Germline assignment: CDR1 SGHVS and CDR2 FQNEAQ. The sequenced sample was peripheral blood. The chain employs TRBV7-8 and TRBJ2-3; D gene ambiguous. This TCR came from a woman between 50 and 59 years old with acute or convalescent COVID-19. The CDR3 DNA reads as TGTGCCAGCAGCTTAGGTCGACTCTTCACAGATACGCAGTATTTT. Amino acids: CASSLGRLFTDTQYF.